These 8 T cell receptor beta chains share one sample of origin, sequenced in a study of Ad26.COV2.S vaccination and SARS-CoV-2 variants. Documented treatment: some 20 received Ad26.COV2.S at low or high dose, single or two shots; 5 received placebo; per-sample allocation not given. Sampling occurred on day 63 after the first vaccine or placebo injection. Libraries were prepared by immunoSEQ multiplex PCR; TCRdb keeps only in-frame clonotypes and omits some of them. The sample holds fewer than 500,000 clones, roughly 87% seen once. The source material was peripheral blood, sampled in a trial of Ad26.COV2.S vaccine versus placebo. Receptor source: a person aged 18-60 years who received the Ad26.COV2.S COVID-19 vaccine or a placebo.

The chain combines TRBV9 with TRBJ1-1; a possible D gene is TRBD1 (5 bases). Trimming pared 3 bases from V and 4 bases from J, leaving 10 bases between. The CDR3 extends over 13 amino acids. CDR1 SGDLS and CDR2 YYNGEE come from the germline V gene. The chain's CDR3 is CASSAQGGTEAFF. The CDR3 DNA sequence: TGTGCCAGCAGCGCCCAGGGAGGCACTGAAGCTTTCTTT.

This clone was counted a single time. The chain employs TRBV9 and TRBJ2-6; the D gene is possibly TRBD2 (5 bases). Germline loops: CDR1 SGDLS, CDR2 YYNGEE. This CDR3 contains 13 residues. Trimming cost V 7 bases and J 0 bases, with 5 bases left between them. The CDR3 sequence: CASRGSGANVLTF. CDR3 bases: TGTGCCAGCCGGGGCTCTGGGGCCAACGTCCTGACTTTC. Looking up the rest from reference TRBV9 and TRBJ2-6 gives the full variable domain: DSGVTQTPKHLITATGQRVTLRCSPRSGDLSVYWYQQSLDQGLQFLIQYYNGEERAKGNILERFSAQQFPDLHSELNLSSLELGDSALYFCASRGSGANVLTFGAGSRLTVL.

The chain is built from TRBV30 and TRBJ1-4; no clear D. The germline CDR1 and CDR2 sequences are GTSNPN and SVGIG (reference sequence). CDR3 length: 11 amino acids. The V end was cut by 2 bases, the J end by 8 bases, with 6 bases between. The CDR3 nucleotides read TGTGCCTGGAGTTTGGGCGAAAAACTGTTTTTT. It translates to CAWSLGEKLFF.

On this clone itself: The sample has other DNA sequences that encode this CDR3 too. CDR3 coding DNA: TGCAGTGCTAGGGTGAGGGAGACCCAGTACTTC. It specifies CSARVRETQYF. The chain has TRBV20-1 and TRBJ2-5; D remains unclear. The V and J ends lost 3 bases and 5 bases respectively, with 7 bases between them. CDR3 length: 11 amino acids. Germline lookup yields CDR1 DFQATT and CDR2 SNEGSKA (reference sequence).

The gene calls are TRBV7-9 and TRBJ2-3; 9 bases align to TRBD2. V lost 5 bases, J lost 6 bases, and 12 bases stayed unmatched. In germline, CDR1 is SEHNR, CDR2 FQNEAQ (reference sequence). The CDR3 has 16 amino acids. CDR3 residues: CASSPTLAGRWDTQYF. CDR3 nucleotides: TGTGCCAGCAGCCCAACTCTAGCGGGACGTTGGGATACGCAGTATTTT.

The chain uses TRBV24-1 and TRBJ2-7; tentatively, D is TRBD1 or TRBD2 (5 bases each). The germline gives CDR1 KGHDR, CDR2 SFDVKD. V was trimmed by 3 bases and J by 5 bases, leaving 16 bases between them. The length of the CDR3 is 15 residues. The CDR3 sequence: CATSDGAGRVHEQYF. The CDR3 DNA sequence: TGTGCCACCAGTGATGGGGCGGGCAGGGTTCACGAGCAGTACTTC.

The chain carries TRBV14 and TRBJ2-7, with D perhaps matching TRBD2 (5 bases). The CDR3 is made up of 13 amino acids. The germline CDR1 and CDR2 sequences are SGHDN and FVKESK. V lost 1 base and J 6 bases, leaving 10 bases between the germline ends. The CDR3 nucleotides read TGTGCCAGCAGCCAAGTTACGGGGTCCGAGCAGTACTTC. Protein sequence: CASSQVTGSEQYF.

V is TRBV11-3 and J is TRBJ1-3, with unresolved D. Germline V lookup: CDR1 SGHNT, CDR2 YENEEA. CDR3 length equals 12 residues. Trimming removed 4 bases from V and 4 bases from J, with 5 bases in between. Here the CDR3 reads CASSSAGNTIYF. The CDR3 coding sequence is TGTGCCAGCAGCTCGGCCGGAAACACCATATATTTT.